The clone carrying this TCR beta chain showed up many times. The CDR3 has 15 residues. Per germline, CDR1 SNHLY and CDR2 FYNNEI. The V gene lost 6 bases and the J gene lost 3 bases, with 17 bases spanning the gap. The record originates from a study of T cells in Graves' hyperthyroidism and ophthalmopathy. TCR beta CDR3 regions were amplified from RNA transcripts. The TCR CDR3 was amplified in a first-round RT-PCR using the HTBI primer set. Each CDR3 protein is one row after TCRdb ran MiXCR on the multiplex PCR reads. The sample lists 300,000 to 400,000 distinct CDR3 sequences, approximately 22% occurring once.

Sequenced: blood. This sequence joins TRBV2 and TRBJ1-2; possibly TRBD1 for D (6 bases). The origin of this receptor is a woman aged 45-65 years with Graves' hyperthyroidism. The CDR3 loop is CASSRDTRWDYGYTF. The CDR3 region has the DNA TGTGCCAGCAGCCGGGACACCCGATGGGACTATGGCTACACCTTC. The whole variable domain, remainder taken from reference TRBV2 and TRBJ1-2, is EPEVTQTPSHQVTQMGQEVILRCVPISNHLYFYWYRQILGQKVEFLVSFYNNEISEKSEIFDDQFSVERPDGSNFTLKIRSTKLEDSAMYFCASSRDTRWDYGYTFGSGTRLTVV.